This TCR beta chain was identified in a study of T cells in localized non-small cell lung cancer. For this clone: The antigen remains undetermined.

Study findings and constraints: Higher blood T cell density tracked longer overall survival. Uninvolved nearby lung showed the greatest T cell clonality, exceeding that found in tumor. Detection in adjacent lung was observed for a median 57 of the top 100 tumor clones. Multi-region tumor sequencing was not done, so intratumor heterogeneity could not be excluded.

Trimming took 9 bases from V and 9 from J, leaving 18 bases between them. This CDR3 is built from 13 residues. The germline gives CDR1 MGHRA, CDR2 YSYEKL. TCRdb keeps only in-frame clones here, not all; method: immunoSEQ multiplex PCR. The data hold about 35,000 clones, with 75% to 95% observed a single time. The V call is TRBV4-1, the J call TRBJ2-1, with TRBD1 as a possible D gene (5 bases). This TCR came from a female donor older than 55 with stage II lung adenocarcinoma. The sample consisted of peripheral blood mononuclear cells, taken before any cancer treatment. Here the CDR3 DNA reads TGCGCCAGTTCCCCGGAAGGGGTGGGTGAGCAGTTCTTC. As protein: CASSPEGVGEQFF.